This T cell receptor beta chain came from a study of HIV-infected children after antiretroviral therapy interruption. A 3' RACE protocol on RNA, with unique molecular identifiers, produced the TCR library. In TCRdb, the 3' RACE reads were re-called with MiXCR into one record per CDR3 protein. The table lists about 89,000 distinct CDR3 sequences, approximately 6.9% of them singletons. Losses at the gene ends were 5 bases for V and 7 bases for J; bases not matched to a gene: 6. The CDR3 loop spans 14 amino acids. Germline V gene data show CDR1 as LNHDA and CDR2 as SQIVND (reference sequence). Treatment specified: PENTA 11 planned treatment interruption arm or continuous ART arm. This clonotype was counted at least ten times.

The receptor's source is a pool of human donors with HIV. This chain joins TRBV19 and TRBJ1-5, with 9 nucleotides matching TRBD1. Sequences were derived from CD45RA+ CD4+ T cells from PBMCs, pooled from several time points, sampled from a donor given antiretroviral therapy, either interrupted or continuous. Noted subset: naive CD4+ CD45RA+ CD45RO- T cells. CDR3 in amino acids: CASSSDRGGQPQHF. The CDR3 DNA follows: TGTGCCAGTAGTTCGGACAGGGGAGGCCAGCCCCAGCATTTT.